These 24 T cell receptor beta chains came from one sample sequenced in a study of tumor and adjacent non-tumor tissue in lung cancer. A modified ARM-PCR protocol with three rounds of nested PCR amplified TCRbeta. TCRdb re-called the multiplex PCR reads with MiXCR, one entry per CDR3 protein. The sample includes tens of thousands of distinct CDR3 sequences, just over 65% seen only once; the top ten take around 19%. RNA was extracted from bulk tissue without any cell sorting. The specimen was lung tumor tissue. All receptors come from a man aged 55 to 69 with non-small cell lung cancer.

With regard to this clonotype: An end of the junction differs from the germline gene, which may be a read error. V is TRBV4-2 and J is TRBJ1-2; possible D gene TRBD1, 6 bases. The CDR3 is 15 residues long. Germline V lookup: CDR1 LGHNA, CDR2 YNFKEQ. DNA of the CDR3: TGTGCCAGCAGCCAAGTGATGTCCGGGGGCGATGGCCACATCTTC. Protein sequence: CASSQVMSGGDGHIF.

V and J are TRBV4-1 and TRBJ2-7; D tentatively reads TRBD1 or TRBD2 (5 bases each). V lost 10 bases and J lost 7, with 26 bases in between. Looked up from germline, CDR1 is MGHRA and CDR2 is YSYEKL. The length of the CDR3 is 15 residues. Written as DNA, the CDR3 is TGCGCCAACGGCCAAGAATATCGGACATCGGGGGAGCAGTACTTC. Translating gives CANGQEYRTSGEQYF.

For this clonotype: A much larger clone differs from this one at a single base, so this may be a read error. The V call is TRBV13, the J call TRBJ1-1, with D perhaps matching TRBD1 (5 bases). CDR1 and CDR2 from the germline V gene are PRHDT and FYEKMQ (reference sequence). The CDR3 has 19 amino acids. The CDR3 spells CATSLGTLQQQGPNTEAFF. As DNA, the CDR3 is TGTGCCACCAGCTTAGGGACGCTTCAGCAACAAGGACCTAACACTGAAGCTTTCTTT.

In regard to this clonotype: A much bigger clone sits one base away, suggesting this may be a read error. V is TRBV12-3 or TRBV12-4 and J is TRBJ1-5; weak D call: TRBD1 (5 bases). V lost 5 bases and J 3 bases, leaving 14 bases between the germline ends. CDR3 size: 15 residues. CDR3 loop: CASSRQSNINQPQHF. The CDR3 bases are TGTGCCAGCAGTCGACAGAGTAATATCAATCAGCCCCAGCATTTT.

To note about this clonotype: The junction and the germline gene differ at one end; a read error may be behind it. The chain is built from TRBV14 and TRBJ2-1; D tentatively reads TRBD1 or TRBD2 (6 bases each). The CDR3 is made up of 15 amino acids. Looked up from germline, CDR1 is SGHDN and CDR2 is FVKESK. Here the CDR3 reads CASGQVQGRYNEQFF. For the CDR3, the DNA is TGTGCCAGCGGCCAAGTTCAGGGGAGGTACAATGAGCAGTTCTTT.

A remark on this clonotype: A junction boundary mismatches the germline segment, possibly from a read error. This CDR3 is CSAQTSAADTRYF. For the CDR3, the DNA is TGCAGCGCGCAAACGTCGGCAGCAGATACGCGGTATTTT. The genes are TRBV29-1 and TRBJ2-3; D is ambiguous. The CDR3 totals 13 residues. Germline V gene lookup returns CDR1 SQVTM and CDR2 ANQGSEA.

Details on this clonotype: An end of the junction does not agree with germline; a read error may underlie this. This rearrangement joins TRBV6-2 or TRBV6-3 to TRBJ1-5, with a weak D call TRBD1 (5 bases). This CDR3 is 16 amino acids long. CDR1 is MNHEY and CDR2 is SVGEGT in the germline V gene. CDR3 amino acids: CASSKSGTGICEPHHF. In nucleotides, the CDR3 is TGTGCCAGCAGTAAATCCGGGACGGGGATATGTGAGCCCCATCATTTT.

Remarks on this clonotype: A read error may account for a junction end that differs from germline. V is TRBV11-1 and J is TRBJ2-5; D remains unclear. This CDR3 has 13 amino acids. Per the germline V gene, CDR1 is SGHAT and CDR2 is FQDESV (reference sequence). CDR3 loop: CASSFPQQENQYF. The CDR3, as DNA: TGTGCCAGCAGCTTTCCCCAACAAGAGAACCAGTACTTC.

Of note for this clonotype: Just one base apart from a much larger clone, this may be a read error. The V gene is TRBV20-1, the J gene TRBJ2-5; D might be TRBD2 (6 bases). Looked up from germline, CDR1 is DFQATT and CDR2 is SNEGSKA (reference sequence). The CDR3 is 13 residues long. CDR3 protein: CSAPSENQETKYF. CDR3 bases: TGCAGTGCGCCTAGCGAAAACCAAGAGACCAAGTACTTC.

The V and J genes are TRBV7-3 and TRBJ1-1; the D gene is possibly TRBD1 (5 bases). Trimming removed 1 base at V and 1 base at J, with 13 bases between. The length of the CDR3 is 16 residues. The germline gives CDR1 SGHTA, CDR2 FQGTGA. The CDR3 protein is CASSLIRRQRNTEAFF. The CDR3 region has the DNA TGTGCCAGCAGCTTAATCCGGCGACAGCGGAACACTGAAGCTTTCTTT.

Concerning this clonotype itself: In this CDR3 the conserved last residue, phenylalanine or tryptophan, is missing, so a read error is likely. This chain uses TRBV5-1 with TRBJ2-1; 11 bases line up with TRBD2. J was trimmed by 0 bases and V by 6 bases; bases with no gene match: 5. This CDR3 contains 16 residues. The germline gives CDR1 SGHRS, CDR2 YFSETQ. CDR3 sequence reads: CASTFSGRASYNEQFI. The CDR3 DNA reads TGCGCCAGCACCTTTAGCGGGAGGGCCTCCTACAATGAGCAGTTCATC.

As regards this clonotype: A junction end diverges from the germline sequence, so it may reflect a read error. The rearrangement links TRBV10-2 to TRBJ1-1, with D tentatively TRBD1 (6 bases). The germline V gene has CDR1 WSHSY and CDR2 SAAADI. The CDR3 extends over 14 amino acids. CDR3 amino acids: CASKLRGENTGAFF. CDR3 DNA sequence: TGCGCTAGCAAACTTAGGGGGGAGAACACTGGAGCCTTCTTT.

This clonotype appeared a single time. This chain uses TRBV6-5 with TRBJ2-7; TRBD1 might be the D (6 bases). Trimming left V 0 bases short and J 7 bases short, with 16 bases between. This CDR3 is built from 15 residues. Germline CDR1 is MNHEY and CDR2 is SVGAGI. CDR3 DNA: TGTGCCAGCAGTTACTCTGGGACATGCAAACGGGAGCAGTACTTC. Amino acid sequence: CASSYSGTCKREQYF.

A word on this clonotype: One end of the junction varies from germline; a read error may be responsible. The V and J genes are TRBV4-1 and TRBJ1-3, with D perhaps TRBD1 (5 bases). The CDR3 runs 14 residues. The germline CDR1 and CDR2 sequences are MGHRA and YSYEKL. DNA for the CDR3: TGCGGCAGCAGCCGACAGAGCTCTGGAAACACCATATATTTT. Translation: CGSSRQSSGNTIYF.

Of note for this clonotype: A read error is likely, as this CDR3 ends without the conserved phenylalanine or tryptophan. The chain has TRBV29-1 and TRBJ2-1, with D perhaps matching TRBD2 (5 bases). CDR3 length equals 15 residues. CDR1 SQVTM and CDR2 ANQGSEA come from the germline V gene. The CDR3 DNA reads as TGCATCGTTGAGGGCAGTCACAACTCCTACAATGAGCAGTTCCCC. Its protein product is CIVEGSHNSYNEQFP.

The sample holds many counts of this clonotype. V is TRBV5-6 and J is TRBJ2-5; 7 nucleotides agree with TRBD1. The V and J ends lost 7 bases and 4 bases, in that order; junction bases with no gene match: 13. Germline V lookup: CDR1 SGHDT, CDR2 YYEEEE. This CDR3 is built from 15 residues. DNA of the CDR3: TGTGCCAGCGTTCAAACAGGGGTCTTTGGAGAGACCCAGTACTTC. Its translation: CASVQTGVFGETQYF.

As to this clonotype: This may be a read error, as it is one base from a much larger clone. The chain has TRBV19 and TRBJ1-6; D possibly corresponds to TRBD1 (5 bases). CDR3 length: 15 residues. Trimming took off 5 bases at V and 3 bases at J, with 11 bases between the two ends. Germline V gene lookup returns CDR1 LNHDA and CDR2 SQIVND (reference sequence). The DNA of the CDR3 is TGTGCCAGTAGTGTCCAGGACAACTATAATTCACCCCTCCACTTT. This sequence encodes CASSVQDNYNSPLHF.

On this clonotype: It may be a read error: a sequence one base away is much more abundant. V and J are TRBV7-8 and TRBJ1-5; 12 nucleotides align to TRBD1. The CDR3 totals 16 residues. Germline V gene lookup returns CDR1 SGHVS and CDR2 FQNEAQ. The J segment lost 3 bases and the V segment lost 7 bases, leaving 7 bases of the junction unmatched. The CDR3 reads CASNPRDRGLNQPQHF. The CDR3 DNA follows: TGTGCCAGCAACCCCCGGGACAGGGGGCTCAATCAGCCCCAGCATTTT.

Regarding this clonotype: At one end, the junction sequence differs from germline, possibly due to a read error. The V call is TRBV29-1, the J call TRBJ2-5; possibly TRBD1 for D (5 bases). Germline-derived CDR1 and CDR2 are SQVTM and ANQGSEA. The CDR3 consists of 12 residues. CDR3 nucleotides: TGCAGCGGCGCAGGGTACCAAGAGACCCAGCACTTC. It translates to CSGAGYQETQHF.

The V and J genes are TRBV4-2 and TRBJ2-3, with unresolved D. There are 13 residues in the CDR3. Germline V gene data show CDR1 as LGHNA and CDR2 as YNFKEQ. V lost 0 bases and J lost 2, with 3 bases in between. The CDR3 spells CASSQDYTDTQYF. The CDR3 nucleotides are TGTGCCAGCAGCCAAGACTACACAGATACGCAGTATTTT.

Notes on this clonotype: A much larger clone differs from this one at a single base, so this may be a read error. CDR3 residues: CSASGVGRVSDSNQPQHF. CDR3 nucleotides: TGCAGTGCTAGTGGGGTGGGCAGGGTATCTGATAGCAATCAGCCCCAGCATTTT. The chain has TRBV20-1 and TRBJ1-5; D may be TRBD1 (5 bases). The CDR3 covers 18 residues. Germline CDR1 and CDR2: DFQATT and SNEGSKA (reference sequence). V shed 3 bases and J shed 0 bases, with 21 bases lying between them.

Ten or more counts support this clonotype. The V gene is TRBV5-4, the J gene TRBJ2-1, with a weak D call TRBD1 (5 bases). The CDR3 covers 12 residues. Trimming took 0 bases from V and 9 from J, leaving 7 bases between them. Germline-derived CDR1 and CDR2 are SGHNT and YYREEE (reference sequence). CDR3 in DNA: TGTGCCAGCAGCTTGGGAGACAGTGAGCAGTTCTTC. Protein: CASSLGDSEQFF.

With respect to this clonotype: Its ends do not fully match the called genes, so a read error is possible. The chain recombines TRBV4-2 with TRBJ1-2; D gene ambiguous. CDR1 and CDR2 (germline): LGHNA, YNFKEQ. This CDR3 has 15 amino acids. Here the CDR3 DNA reads TGTGCCAGTAGCCCGCCGCCTGAGGTTAACTATGGCTACACCTTC. Translating gives CASSPPPEVNYGYTF.

The rearrangement links TRBV11-2 to TRBJ2-1; TRBD2 matches 7 bases. Unmatched junction bases numbered 14, after V lost 6 bases and J lost 0 bases. This CDR3 is built from 18 residues. Germline values: CDR1 SGHAT, CDR2 FQNNGV. The CDR3 reads CASSHTAGPLFSYNEQFF. Written as DNA, the CDR3 is TGTGCCAGCAGTCATACAGCGGGACCCCTCTTCTCCTACAATGAGCAGTTCTTC.